In its sample, the clone carrying this TCR beta chain was seen once. Antigen specificity is unknown. This entry comes from a study of OX40 agonist ivuxolimab in advanced cancers. Study-level background: Every 2 weeks, patients received ivuxolimab intravenously, dosed at 0.01 to 10 mg/kg.

Overall study results and limits: It was also the case that some nonresponders had low normalized T-cell clonal expansion. People who partly responded at 0.1-3.0 mg/kg had some of the least clonal expansion seen.

Some clones are missing from TCRdb's copy, which holds only in-frame ones; the method was immunoSEQ multiplex PCR. Here the sample spans 50,000 or so clones, 90% to 95% being singletons. From germline, CDR1 is MDHEN and CDR2 SYDVKM. This CDR3 spans 13 amino acids. V was shortened by 8 bases and J by 7 bases, with 18 bases between the two germline ends. The V call is TRBV28, the J call TRBJ2-7, with a possible D match to TRBD2 (5 bases). Sample: CD4+ or CD8+ T cells sorted from blood, taken in a trial of the OX40 agonist ivuxolimab. The source is an adult with an advanced solid tumor such as melanoma, head and neck, liver or kidney cancer. The DNA for the CDR3 is TGTGCCAGCTGGGGAGAGAGGGCTCGGGAGCAGTACTTC. This translates into CASWGERAREQYF.